This T cell receptor (beta chain) was recorded in a study of identical twins' blood T cells. For the study at large: About 50 million reads came from 12 libraries, six alpha, six beta.

The three twin pairs were reared together, likely meeting the same infections. One entry per CDR3 protein, called by TCRdb with MiXCR from the 5' RACE reads. The sample gives roughly 340,000 distinct CDR3 sequences, approximately 30% of which show up once; 5.5% to 6.5% is in the top ten. This clonotype showed up just a few times. Its target is unknown. Study-wide results and limits: Twins shared more top CDR3 clonotypes than unrelated donors did.

The TCR originated in a woman aged 18 to 55 in good health. The source material was PBMCs.

The CDR3 sequence is CASSSPGTLPEQFF. The CDR3 nucleotides read TGTGCCAGCAGCAGTCCCGGGACACTGCCCGAGCAGTTCTTC. V is TRBV5-5 and J is TRBJ2-1; a weak D match, TRBD1 (6 bases). Germline CDR1 SGHKS, CDR2 YYEKEE (reference sequence). CDR3 length equals 14 residues. Trimming stripped 4 bases from V and 10 bases from J, with 18 bases between. Looking up the rest from reference TRBV5-5 and TRBJ2-1 gives the full variable domain: DAGVTQSPTHLIKTRGQQVTLRCSPISGHKSVSWYQQVLGQGPQFIFQYYEKEERGRGNFPDRFSARQFPNYSSELNVNALLLGDSALYLCASSSPGTLPEQFFGPGTRLTVL.